These 13 T cell receptor beta chains came from one sample sequenced in a study of T cells in Graves' hyperthyroidism and ophthalmopathy. Regions amplified from RNA transcripts were the TCR beta CDR3 regions. First-round RT-PCR with HTBI primers amplified the TCR CDR3 region. TCRdb re-called the multiplex PCR reads through MiXCR, storing one row per CDR3 protein. The sample holds fewer than 450,000 distinct CDR3 sequences, 13% to 15% seen once. Sequences were obtained from blood. The receptors derive from a woman aged 60 to 75 with Graves' ophthalmopathy.

Concerning this clonotype: A much larger clonotype is one base distant, so this may be a read error. CDR3 amino acids: CSALTGAQVNTEAFF. The CDR3 nucleotides read TGCAGTGCCCTGACCGGCGCGCAGGTGAACACTGAAGCTTTCTTT. V usage is TRBV20-1 and J usage is TRBJ1-1; D call uncertain. Trimming left V 6 bases short and J 0 bases short, with 17 bases between. CDR3 size: 15 residues. Germline V gene lookup returns CDR1 DFQATT and CDR2 SNEGSKA (reference sequence).

This clonotype has ten or more counts. The chain carries TRBV7-9 and TRBJ1-6; the D is unclear. Germline assignment: CDR1 SEHNR and CDR2 FQNEAQ (reference sequence). The CDR3 contains 16 residues. V was clipped by 4 bases and J by 0 bases, with 10 bases between them. CDR3 amino acids: CASSSDANSYNSPLHF. As DNA, the CDR3 is TGTGCCAGCAGCTCAGACGCGAACTCCTATAATTCACCCCTCCACTTT. The full variable domain, completed using reference TRBV7-9 and TRBJ1-6, is DTGVSQNPRHKITKRGQNVTFRCDPISEHNRLYWYRQTLGQGPEFLTYFQNEAQLEKSRLLSDRFSAERPKGSFSTLEIQRTEQGDSAMYLCASSSDANSYNSPLHFGNGTRLTVT.

This clonotype was counted many times. The genes are TRBV27 and TRBJ1-5; 7 bases fit TRBD1. The V gene's germline CDR1 is MNHEY and CDR2 SMNVEV (reference sequence). This CDR3 has 16 residues. The trim removed 5 bases at V and 3 bases at J, leaving 10 bases unmatched. CDR3 sequence: CASSPLTGIINQPQHF. The DNA of the CDR3 is TGTGCCAGCAGTCCGTTGACAGGGATCATCAATCAGCCCCAGCATTTT.

This clonotype was counted ten times or more. This chain uses TRBV28 with TRBJ2-5; weak D call: TRBD2 (5 bases). This CDR3 comprises 15 residues. With 7 bases removed from V and 0 bases from J, the gap between germline ends came to 15 bases. Germline V lookup: CDR1 MDHEN, CDR2 SYDVKM. CDR3 residues: CASKESGPHQETQYF. The CDR3 nucleotides are TGTGCCAGCAAGGAGAGCGGTCCCCACCAAGAGACCCAGTACTTC.

This clonotype has ten or more counts. This rearrangement joins TRBV5-1 to TRBJ2-7, with 11 bases that match TRBD1. CDR1 is SGHRS, CDR2 YFSETQ, per germline. The CDR3 runs 15 residues. V shed 1 base and J 5 bases; nucleotides not matched to a gene: 5. In DNA, the CDR3 is TGCGCCAGCAGCTTGAGGACAGGGGGCACCCACGAGCAGTACTTC. This translates into CASSLRTGGTHEQYF.

This clonotype came up many times. V usage is TRBV20-1 and J usage is TRBJ2-5; no clear D. CDR1 and CDR2 (germline): DFQATT, SNEGSKA (reference sequence). V lost 3 bases, J lost 2 bases, and 7 bases lay in between. This CDR3 is 12 amino acids long. For the CDR3, the DNA is TGCAGTGCTAGGCACATACAAGAGACCCAGTACTTC. Translating gives CSARHIQETQYF.

This clonotype was picked up many times. CDR3 sequence reads: CASSFGTSGANVLTF. CDR3 nucleotide sequence: TGTGCCAGCAGCTTTGGGACGTCTGGGGCCAACGTCCTGACTTTC. The chain links TRBV11-2 to TRBJ2-6; either TRBD1 or TRBD2 may fit D (5 bases each). Germline-derived CDR1 and CDR2 are SGHAT and FQNNGV. CDR3 length equals 15 residues. With 3 bases removed from V and 1 base from J, the gap between germline ends came to 7 bases.

This clonotype was seen more than once but under ten times. CDR3 DNA sequence: TGTGCGACCCGGAGGCGGGAGGCCGAGGGTGAGCAGTTCTTC. The encoded protein is CATRRREAEGEQFF. The chain is built from TRBV12-3 or TRBV12-4 and TRBJ2-1, with 8 positions matching TRBD2. CDR3 length: 14 amino acids.

This clonotype was recorded many times. The J gene is TRBJ2-1, the V gene TRBV11-1; tentative D call: TRBD2 (5 bases). Germline-derived CDR1 and CDR2 are SGHAT and FQDESV (reference sequence). The CDR3 extends over 11 amino acids. With 4 bases removed from V and 10 bases from J, the gap between germline ends came to 8 bases. The CDR3 bases are TGTGCCAGCAGCTCCCCGGGGGAGCAGTTCTTC. Protein sequence: CASSSPGEQFF.

The chain carries TRBV20-1 and TRBJ1-6; TRBD1 might be the D (6 bases). With 5 bases removed from V and 0 bases from J, the gap between germline ends came to 11 bases. The CDR3 is 15 residues long. Germline values: CDR1 DFQATT, CDR2 SNEGSKA (reference sequence). The CDR3 region is CSAQTGLSYNSPLHF. CDR3 sequence (DNA): TGCAGTGCTCAGACAGGCCTCTCCTATAATTCACCCCTCCACTTT.

This sequence joins TRBV15 and TRBJ1-5; no definite D call. The CDR3 loop spans 14 amino acids. Germline V lookup: CDR1 LNHNV, CDR2 YYDKDF (reference sequence). The V gene lost 0 bases and the J gene lost 0 bases, with 3 bases spanning the gap. Here the CDR3 reads CATSRDNSNQPQHF. CDR3 coding DNA: TGTGCCACCAGCAGAGATAATAGCAATCAGCCCCAGCATTTT.

The chain is built from TRBV12-3 or TRBV12-4 and TRBJ2-7; 7 bases align to TRBD2. Germline trimming cut 6 bases from V and 2 bases from J; bases unmatched to any gene: 7. The CDR3 extends over 14 amino acids. The CDR3 DNA is TGTGCCAGCAGCTGGGGAGGGGTGACCTACGAGCAGTACTTC. It codes for CASSWGGVTYEQYF.

This chain joins TRBV19 and TRBJ1-5, with 7 bases that match TRBD1. The CDR3 contains 14 residues. V was pared by 4 bases and J by 7 bases, with 7 bases of the junction left unmatched. CDR1 is LNHDA, CDR2 SQIVND, per germline (reference sequence). CDR3 protein: CASSTTGAGQPQHF. The CDR3 DNA reads TGTGCCAGTAGTACAACAGGGGCAGGGCAGCCCCAGCATTTT.